This TCR beta chain was identified in a study of cytomegalovirus exposure and HLA in healthy donors. General study points: Immune exposure data for these donors was limited to CMV serostatus. Rare TCR sequences dominated, though some public TCRs recurred in many donors.

The CDR3 spans 13 residues. Germline CDR1 SGHTA, CDR2 FQGTGA. V shed 4 bases and J shed 7 bases, with 11 bases lying between them. Use of 60 Vbeta and 13 Jbeta primers characterized the PCR. Only in-frame clones appear in the TCRdb table, and some are missing; sequencing was by immunoSEQ multiplex PCR. This table has 200,000 to 250,000 clones, approximately 82% appearing once. Turning to this clone: Its antigen is undetermined.

Sequenced: PBMCs. The V and J genes are TRBV7-3 and TRBJ1-5; D possibly corresponds to TRBD1 (6 bases). This receptor was obtained from a woman in her thirties or forties in good health and CMV-seronegative. The chain's CDR3 is CASSSGEGQPQHF. The CDR3 DNA reads as TGTGCCAGCAGCTCAGGGGAAGGGCAGCCCCAGCATTTT.